These 20 T cell receptor beta chains originate from one sample sequenced in a study of multiple sclerosis patients with progressive multifocal leukoencephalopathy (dated by TCRdb to about 2019). This sample's time point label indicates: before natalizumab initiation. Libraries came from the immunoSEQ multiplex PCR assay. TCRdb mirrors the immuneACCESS table, restricted to in-frame sequences. Some clones are absent from its copies; in checked studies, under half trace to an unresolved V gene, and the reason for the others is unknown. Within this sample are about 32,000 clones, with 80% to 95% of them counted one time only. The top ten clonotypes cover less than 2% of the sample. Sequenced material: PBMCs. The receptors stem from a man aged 25-40 years with multiple sclerosis.

CDR3 residues: CASSEGSGSRYEQFF. The CDR3 DNA follows: TGTGCCAGCAGTGAGGGGAGCGGGAGTAGATATGAGCAGTTCTTC. The chain combines TRBV6-4 with TRBJ2-1, with 8 bases matching TRBD2. Trimming removed 3 bases from V and 8 bases from J; junction bases left unmatched: 9. This CDR3 region has 15 residues. Germline lookup yields CDR1 MRHNA and CDR2 SNTAGT.

The V gene is TRBV11-3, the J gene TRBJ2-3, with TRBD1 as a possible D gene (5 bases). Trimming pared 4 bases from V and 0 bases from J, leaving 8 bases between. Per germline, CDR1 SGHNT and CDR2 YENEEA. The CDR3 spans 14 residues. The CDR3 DNA is TGTGCCAGCAGCTCCAGGGCCAGCACAGATACGCAGTATTTT. Translated: CASSSRASTDTQYF.

The chain couples TRBV19 to TRBJ1-3; D uncertain. The CDR3 length is 14 residues. The V gene lost 10 bases and the J gene lost 1 base, with 14 bases spanning the gap. Germline V CDR1 and CDR2: LNHDA, SQIVND (reference sequence). CDR3 DNA sequence: TGTGCCACCACGGGTCGGTTTTCTGGAAACACCATATATTTT. Its protein product is CATTGRFSGNTIYF.

The DNA for the CDR3 is TGTGCCAGCAGCTTGGAGTTAGCCAAAAACATTCAGTACTTC. As protein: CASSLELAKNIQYF. J is TRBJ2-4 and V is TRBV5-6; D gene uncertain. Trimming cost V 0 bases and J 0 bases, with 4 bases left between them. This CDR3 comprises 14 residues. Germline CDR1 is SGHDT and CDR2 is YYEEEE.

V and J are TRBV2 and TRBJ2-3; 7 nucleotides agree with TRBD2. CDR3 length equals 16 residues. Germline V gene data show CDR1 as SNHLY and CDR2 as FYNNEI. V gave up 4 bases and J gave up 3 bases; unmatched junction bases: 10. The CDR3 DNA follows: TGTGCCAGCAGTGTTTTAGGCGGGAGCCCAACAGATACGCAGTATTTT. It yields the protein CASSVLGGSPTDTQYF.

The gene calls are TRBV5-5 and TRBJ1-3; 8 nucleotides match TRBD1. Germline CDR1 reads SGHKS; CDR2 reads YYEKEE (reference sequence). The trim removed 4 bases at V and 3 bases at J, leaving 9 bases unmatched. CDR3 length equals 16 residues. Here the CDR3 DNA reads TGTGCCAGCAGCGCGACAGGGGTGTTCGGTGGAAACACCATATATTTT. Encoded protein: CASSATGVFGGNTIYF.

This sequence joins TRBV11-3 and TRBJ2-5; TRBD1 or TRBD2 may be the D gene (6 bases each). Germline V gene sequence: CDR1 SGHNT, CDR2 YENEEA. Trimming took 3 bases from V and 1 from J, leaving 12 bases between them. The CDR3 has 15 amino acids. The CDR3 protein is CASSFKTGAQETQYF. The CDR3 DNA sequence: TGTGCCAGCAGCTTCAAGACGGGGGCCCAAGAGACCCAGTACTTC.

The chain links TRBV5-8 to TRBJ1-2; the match to TRBD1 covers 9 bases. The J segment lost 4 bases and the V segment lost 2 bases, leaving 6 bases of the junction unmatched. Looked up from germline, CDR1 is SGHTS and CDR2 is YDEGEE. The CDR3 covers 15 residues. The CDR3 sequence is CASSLPGDRVYGYTF. CDR3 coding DNA: TGTGCCAGCAGCTTACCTGGGGACAGGGTCTATGGCTACACCTTC.

V gene TRBV7-6 combines with J gene TRBJ1-1; 8 bases align to TRBD1. This CDR3 contains 14 residues. After removal of 3 bases from V and 5 bases from J, the junction contained 5 bases not matched to a gene. Germline V CDR1 and CDR2: SGHVS, FNYEAQ. CDR3 nucleotides: TGTGCCAGCAGCTTGACAGGGGAGGGAACTGAAGCTTTCTTT. Translation: CASSLTGEGTEAFF.

CDR3 residues: CAISEPLTGGKTGELFF. As DNA, the CDR3 is TGTGCCATCAGTGAGCCGCTTACAGGGGGCAAAACCGGGGAGCTGTTTTTT. This chain links TRBV10-3 with TRBJ2-2; 9 bases are a match to TRBD1. From germline, CDR1 is ENHRY and CDR2 SYGVKD. The CDR3 length is 17 residues. Trimming at V came to 2 bases and at J to 5 bases, leaving 9 bases not matched to a gene.

J is TRBJ1-1 and V is TRBV27; D is possibly TRBD1 (5 bases). The CDR3 totals 12 residues. Per germline, CDR1 MNHEY and CDR2 SMNVEV (reference sequence). V lost 5 bases, J lost 7 bases, and 11 bases lay in between. CDR3 DNA sequence: TGTGCCAGCAGTACCCCCGGGGGTGAAGCTTTCTTT. Its translation: CASSTPGGEAFF.

In the case of this clone: The junction departs from the called germline gene at one end, perhaps through a read error. The chain is built from TRBV7-2 and TRBJ2-3; 9 positions agree with TRBD1. The CDR3 consists of 12 residues. Germline CDR1 reads SGHTA; CDR2 reads FQGNSA. CDR3 sequence: CASSLDRGTRYF. CDR3 bases: TGTGCCAGCAGCCTGGACAGGGGTACGCGGTATTTT.

Concerning this clone itself: At one end, the junction sequence differs from germline, possibly due to a read error. The chain joins TRBV2 to TRBJ1-1; perhaps TRBD1 as D (5 bases). Germline V gene data show CDR1 as SNHLY and CDR2 as FYNNEI. This CDR3 has 13 amino acids. CDR3 amino acids: CASRNTRDPEALF. The CDR3 DNA reads as TGTGCCAGCAGAAACACCCGGGACCCTGAAGCTCTCTTT.

This rearrangement joins TRBV4-1 to TRBJ1-6; the D gene is possibly TRBD1 (5 bases). The germline V and J ends were trimmed by 1 base and 8 bases, with 18 bases remaining between them. Looked up from germline, CDR1 is MGHRA and CDR2 is YSYEKL. This CDR3 region has 17 residues. The CDR3 loop is CASSQVLSRDRDSPLHF. CDR3 coding DNA: TGCGCCAGCAGCCAAGTACTATCCCGGGACCGAGATTCACCCCTCCACTTT.

The rearrangement joins TRBV29-1 to TRBJ2-2; no firm D call. Germline CDR1 and CDR2: SQVTM and ANQGSEA. Trimming pared 6 bases from V and 1 base from J, leaving 6 bases between. This CDR3 has 12 residues. This chain's CDR3 is CSVVGNTGELFF. CDR3 nucleotides: TGCAGCGTCGTCGGGAACACCGGGGAGCTGTTTTTT.

The rearrangement joins TRBV2 to TRBJ2-2, with a tentative D call TRBD2 (5 bases). This CDR3 spans 15 amino acids. Germline V gene data show CDR1 as SNHLY and CDR2 as FYNNEI. V lost 3 bases and J 1 base, leaving 9 bases between the germline ends. CDR3: CASSEVRGNTGELFF. In nucleotides, the CDR3 is TGTGCCAGCAGTGAGGTTCGGGGGAACACCGGGGAGCTGTTTTTT.

A few counts support this clone. The chain combines TRBV15 with TRBJ2-5; a possible D gene is TRBD1 (6 bases). The germline gives CDR1 LNHNV, CDR2 YYDKDF (reference sequence). CDR3 size: 14 residues. The V end was cut by 5 bases, the J end by 1 base, with 11 bases between. CDR3 nucleotides: TGTGCCACCAGCCCACGGACAGCCCAAGAGACCCAGTACTTC. This codes for CATSPRTAQETQYF.

J is TRBJ2-5 and V is TRBV6-1, with a tentative D call TRBD2 (5 bases). This CDR3 comprises 14 residues. V was shortened by 6 bases and J by 3 bases, with 14 bases between the two germline ends. Germline V gene lookup returns CDR1 MNHNS and CDR2 SASEGT. This chain's CDR3 is CASRYPSGKETQYF. DNA for the CDR3: TGTGCCAGCAGGTACCCGAGCGGAAAAGAGACCCAGTACTTC.

As DNA, the CDR3 is TGCGCCACCTCGACAGGGGGAAACACTGAAGCTTTCTTT. Encoded protein: CATSTGGNTEAFF. The genes are TRBV5-1 and TRBJ1-1; 9 nucleotides align to TRBD1. The V and J ends lost 9 bases and 2 bases, in that order; junction bases with no gene match: 5. The germline V gene has CDR1 SGHRS and CDR2 YFSETQ. The length of the CDR3 is 13 residues. The full variable domain, rest sourced from reference TRBV5-1 and TRBJ1-1, is KAGVTQTPRYLIKTRGQQVTLSCSPISGHRSVSWYQQTPGQGLQFLFEYFSETQRNKGNFPGRFSGRQFSNSRSEMNVSTLELGDSALYLCATSTGGNTEAFFGQGTRLTVV.

J is TRBJ1-4 and V is TRBV7-9, with D possibly matching TRBD1 (6 bases). The germline V gene encodes CDR1 SEHNR and CDR2 FQNEAQ (reference sequence). Trimming cost V 4 bases and J 8 bases, with 17 bases left between them. The CDR3 spans 15 residues. CDR3 nucleotide sequence: TGTGCCAGCAGCTCCCGGACTGTCGGGGGCGAAAAACTGTTTTTT. This translates into CASSSRTVGGEKLFF.